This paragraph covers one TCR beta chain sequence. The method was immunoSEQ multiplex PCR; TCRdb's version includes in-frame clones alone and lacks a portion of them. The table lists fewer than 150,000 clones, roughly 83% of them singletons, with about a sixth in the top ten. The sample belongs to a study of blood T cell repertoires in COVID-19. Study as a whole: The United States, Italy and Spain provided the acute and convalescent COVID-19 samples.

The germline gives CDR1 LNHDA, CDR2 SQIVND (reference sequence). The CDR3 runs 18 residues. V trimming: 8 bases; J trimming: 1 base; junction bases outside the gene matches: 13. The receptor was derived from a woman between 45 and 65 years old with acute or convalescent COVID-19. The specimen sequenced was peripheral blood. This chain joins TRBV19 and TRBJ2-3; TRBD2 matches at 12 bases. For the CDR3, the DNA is TGTGCCAGTCAACGGGCGGCTAGCGGGGGGGCGGGCACAGATACGCAGTATTTT. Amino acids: CASQRAASGGAGTDTQYF.